The source of this TCR beta chain is a study of T cell responses to AZD1222 COVID-19 vaccine. General observations from the study: Close to half of all spike-specific TCRs reportedly target regions of the variants that are unmutated. Researchers took repertoire samples only after the peak T cell response had come. Most donors were white British, females outnumbered males, and clonal diversity was possibly underestimated.

Clones were read by immunoSEQ multiplex PCR, and TCRdb kept only the in-frame ones, dropping some. The sample lists 90,000 to 150,000 clones, around 85% occurring once. In regard to this clone: Its target is not known.

Sequencing used peripheral blood, obtained on day 0 of AZD1222 vaccination. The sequence was collected from an adult in good health.

The CDR3 here is CASGTDSDSPLHF. CDR3 nucleotides: TGTGCCAGCGGTACCGACAGTGATTCACCCCTCCACTTT. The chain is built from TRBV2 and TRBJ1-6; a possible D gene is TRBD1 (5 bases). Germline V gene sequence: CDR1 SNHLY, CDR2 FYNNEI. V dropped 8 bases and J dropped 8 bases, with 13 bases sitting between them. This CDR3 spans 13 amino acids.